A single sample gave rise to the 31 T cell receptor beta chains below, sequenced in a study of T-cell memory formation after mild COVID-19. In TCRdb, the 5' RACE reads were re-called with MiXCR into one record per CDR3 protein. This sample has 550,000 to 700,000 distinct CDR3 sequences, with roughly 17% found just once. Sequencing was done on a sample of PBMCs or a T cell subset sorted from them (not recorded which). All receptors come from an adult woman who had mild COVID-19 (a few samples of this study predate the infection). Cell type and time point are not known.

In this sample, this clonotype turned up a few times. This sequence joins TRBV4-3 and TRBJ2-3; unclear D gene. Between the trimmed V and J ends, which lost 1 base and 1 base, there was a span of 12 bases. The CDR3 contains 16 residues. The V gene's germline CDR1 is LGHNA and CDR2 YSLEER. The CDR3 spells CASSQATAPRTDTQYF. The CDR3 DNA reads as TGCGCCAGCAGCCAAGCGACGGCCCCGCGCACAGATACGCAGTATTTT.

This clonotype was detected only a few times. The J gene is TRBJ2-2, the V gene TRBV19; perhaps TRBD2 as D (6 bases). The V gene's germline CDR1 is LNHDA and CDR2 SQIVND (reference sequence). The CDR3 contains 14 residues. Trimming took 10 bases from V and 1 from J, leaving 13 bases between them. CDR3 nucleotides: TGTGCCACAAACGGGAGACAGAACACCGGGGAGCTGTTTTTT. The encoded protein is CATNGRQNTGELFF.

The chain carries TRBV10-3 and TRBJ2-1; TRBD1 matches 7 bases. V trimming: 6 bases; J trimming: 6 bases; junction bases outside the gene matches: 5. CDR1 is ENHRY, CDR2 SYGVKD, per germline. This CDR3 spans 13 amino acids. CDR3 DNA sequence: TGTGCCATCAGGGAAAGGGACAGCAATGAGCAGTTCTTC. It is translated as CAIRERDSNEQFF.

The sample holds a few counts of this clonotype. The chain employs TRBV7-9 and TRBJ2-2; a possible D gene is TRBD2 (6 bases). Trimming took 4 bases from V and 4 from J, leaving 7 bases between them. The CDR3 runs to 13 residues. The germline V gene has CDR1 SEHNR and CDR2 FQNEAQ (reference sequence). Here the CDR3 reads CASSYGGTGELFF. The CDR3 region has the DNA TGTGCCAGCAGCTACGGGGGCACCGGGGAGCTGTTTTTT.

The rearrangement uses TRBV5-1 and TRBJ2-7, with TRBD1 identical over 10 bases. The CDR3 consists of 14 residues. Per the germline V gene, CDR1 is SGHRS and CDR2 is YFSETQ. After removal of 2 bases from V and 11 bases from J, the junction contained 10 bases not matched to a gene. The chain's CDR3 is CASSLSGTGVLEYF. In DNA, the CDR3 is TGCGCCAGCAGCTTATCCGGGACAGGGGTTTTGGAGTACTTC. The full variable domain, rest sourced from reference TRBV5-1 and TRBJ2-7, is KAGVTQTPRYLIKTRGQQVTLSCSPISGHRSVSWYQQTPGQGLQFLFEYFSETQRNKGNFPGRFSGRQFSNSRSEMNVSTLELGDSALYLCASSLSGTGVLEYFGPGTRLTVT.

The V gene is TRBV27, the J gene TRBJ1-1, with D maybe TRBD1 (6 bases). V gave up 6 bases and J gave up 0 bases, with 14 bases separating them. Germline CDR1 MNHEY, CDR2 SMNVEV (reference sequence). The CDR3 loop spans 15 amino acids. CDR3 loop: CASSDGTIVNTEAFF. The CDR3 DNA follows: TGTGCCAGCAGCGACGGGACAATAGTGAACACTGAAGCTTTCTTT.

This clonotype was recorded a few times. The rearrangement joins TRBV7-2 to TRBJ2-5; 7 positions agree with TRBD2. The CDR3 spans 15 residues. V dropped 5 bases and J dropped 1; count of bases not matched to a gene: 7. Germline V gives CDR1 SGHTA, CDR2 FQGNSA. The DNA of the CDR3 is TGTGCCAGCAGCCCAGCGGGACTTACCCAAGAGACCCAGTACTTC. Translating it yields CASSPAGLTQETQYF.

J is TRBJ2-1 and V is TRBV15; the match to TRBD2 covers 10 bases. This CDR3 is built from 14 residues. J lost 6 bases, V lost 5 bases, and 4 bases had no gene match. Germline V gene lookup returns CDR1 LNHNV and CDR2 YYDKDF (reference sequence). CDR3 nucleotide sequence: TGTGCCACCAGCTCCCTAGCGGGAGTCAATGAGCAGTTCTTC. Protein sequence: CATSSLAGVNEQFF.

The rearrangement joins TRBV18 to TRBJ2-3; 10 nucleotides align to TRBD2. Germline trimming cut 3 bases from V and 6 bases from J; bases unmatched to any gene: 9. CDR1 KGHSH and CDR2 LQKENI come from the germline V gene. The CDR3 totals 16 residues. In DNA form, the CDR3 reads TGTGCCAGCTCACCCTCTAGCGGGAGACATAGGGATACGCAGTATTTT. This gives the protein CASSPSSGRHRDTQYF.

This clonotype was counted a few times. V is TRBV20-1 and J is TRBJ1-6, with D unclear. The CDR3 has 14 residues. Deletions cut 0 bases from V and 10 bases from J, with 13 bases between. The germline CDR1 and CDR2 sequences are DFQATT and SNEGSKA (reference sequence). The CDR3 DNA follows: TGCAGTGCTAGAGATCCTCTCGAGATCTCACCCCTCCACTTT. This codes for CSARDPLEISPLHF.

This chain links TRBV6-5 with TRBJ2-3; D might be TRBD1 (5 bases). The V gene lost 8 bases and the J gene lost 2 bases, with 14 bases spanning the gap. CDR3 length equals 14 residues. From germline, CDR1 is MNHEY and CDR2 SVGAGI. CDR3 bases: TGTGCCAGCTGTGGGGCGGCCACCACAGATACGCAGTATTTT. This translates into CASCGAATTDTQYF.

The CDR3 sequence is CASSLQESSNQPQHF. As DNA, the CDR3 is TGTGCCAGCAGCCTACAGGAATCTAGCAATCAGCCCCAGCATTTT. The rearrangement links TRBV7-2 to TRBJ1-5, with D possibly matching TRBD1 (5 bases). This CDR3 has 15 amino acids. The germline V gene has CDR1 SGHTA and CDR2 FQGNSA. V lost 5 bases, J lost 0 bases, and 11 bases lay in between.

V usage is TRBV12-3 or TRBV12-4 and J usage is TRBJ2-4; D is possibly TRBD1 (5 bases). V dropped 1 base and J dropped 6 bases, with 13 bases sitting between them. The CDR3 is 15 amino acids. The DNA of the CDR3 is TGTGCCAGCAGTTTAGGTCAGGGTTGGAGAAACATTCAGTACTTC. Its translation: CASSLGQGWRNIQYF.

This clonotype appeared a few times. V usage is TRBV15 and J usage is TRBJ2-1; 12 bases agree with TRBD2. Per germline, CDR1 LNHNV and CDR2 YYDKDF (reference sequence). V was clipped by 4 bases and J by 7 bases; unmatched bases: 8. This CDR3 spans 16 amino acids. The CDR3 protein is CATSTLLAGGGNEQFF. CDR3 DNA sequence: TGTGCCACCAGCACCCTACTAGCGGGGGGCGGTAATGAGCAGTTCTTC.

This clonotype was counted a single time. The rearrangement links TRBV5-4 to TRBJ2-1; the match to TRBD2 covers 10 bases. This CDR3 region has 17 residues. In germline, CDR1 is SGHNT, CDR2 YYREEE (reference sequence). V shed 0 bases and J 0 bases; nucleotides not matched to a gene: 3. In DNA form, the CDR3 reads TGTGCCAGCAGCTTGGTGGCTAGCGGGGGCTCCTACAATGAGCAGTTCTTC. It is translated as CASSLVASGGSYNEQFF.

The V gene is TRBV19, the J gene TRBJ2-1; D gene unclear. V shed 0 bases and J shed 10 bases, with 10 bases lying between them. CDR1 LNHDA and CDR2 SQIVND come from the germline V gene (reference sequence). The CDR3 runs 13 residues. CDR3 sequence: CASSIESRREQFF. CDR3 sequence (DNA): TGTGCCAGTAGTATAGAGTCTAGAAGAGAGCAGTTCTTC.

This clonotype was seen a handful of times. The gene calls are TRBV7-2 and TRBJ1-2; TRBD1 agrees at 9 bases. V shed 1 base, J shed 2 bases, and the junction held 2 bases outside the gene matches. The germline gives CDR1 SGHTA, CDR2 FQGNSA. This CDR3 region has 15 residues. The CDR3 nucleotides read TGTGCCAGCAGCTTAGGGGGGACAGGGAACTATGGCTACACCTTC. It codes for CASSLGGTGNYGYTF.

The V call is TRBV20-1, the J call TRBJ2-5; TRBD2 matches at 8 bases. Germline V gives CDR1 DFQATT, CDR2 SNEGSKA (reference sequence). CDR3 length: 16 amino acids. With V trimmed by 5 bases and J by 5 bases, 16 bases remained unmatched. CDR3 sequence: CSALSPSSGTRETQYF. The CDR3 DNA follows: TGCAGTGCTTTAAGCCCGAGTAGCGGGACCCGGGAGACCCAGTACTTC.

At least ten counts were recorded for this clonotype. The chain employs TRBV5-1 and TRBJ1-1; D call uncertain. V was trimmed by 6 bases and J by 1 base, leaving 13 bases between them. CDR1 is SGHRS, CDR2 YFSETQ, per germline. This CDR3 has 14 amino acids. The CDR3 DNA sequence: TGCGCCAGCAAATTCGAGGTGGGGAACACTGAAGCTTTCTTT. As protein: CASKFEVGNTEAFF.

This chain uses TRBV14 with TRBJ2-3; D assignment may be TRBD1 or TRBD2 (5 bases each). Trimming took off 0 bases at V and 7 bases at J, with 20 bases between the two ends. The CDR3 spans 17 residues. CDR1 and CDR2 from the germline V gene are SGHDN and FVKESK. CDR3 residues: CASSQDGWDRRRHTQYF. DNA for the CDR3: TGTGCCAGCAGCCAAGACGGATGGGACCGACGAAGACATACGCAGTATTTT. The variable domain in full, completed from reference TRBV14 and TRBJ2-3, reads EAGVTQFPSHSVIEKGQTVTLRCDPISGHDNLYWYRRVMGKEIKFLLHFVKESKQDESGMPNNRFLAERTGGTYSTLKVQPAELEDSGVYFCASSQDGWDRRRHTQYFGPGTRLTVL.

The rearrangement uses TRBV18 and TRBJ1-5; 8 bases map to TRBD1. V lost 3 bases, J lost 4 bases, and 5 bases stayed unmatched. The germline V gene encodes CDR1 KGHSH and CDR2 LQKENI. This CDR3 has 15 residues. The CDR3 here is CASSPTGVQNQPQHF. CDR3 bases: TGTGCCAGCTCACCGACAGGGGTTCAGAATCAGCCCCAGCATTTT.

The CDR3 coding sequence is TGTGCCAGCAGCCAAGATCCAGGGGAGGGCTATGGCTACACCTTC. Translating gives CASSQDPGEGYGYTF. The chain carries TRBV4-2 and TRBJ1-2, with D possibly TRBD1 on 6 matching bases. The germline V gene has CDR1 LGHNA and CDR2 YNFKEQ. V lost 0 bases, J lost 4 bases, and 12 bases lay in between. The CDR3 is 15 amino acids.

This clonotype was observed a handful of times. This rearrangement joins TRBV2 to TRBJ2-1; 7 nucleotides line up with TRBD1. Germline V gene data show CDR1 as SNHLY and CDR2 as FYNNEI. CDR3 length: 15 amino acids. The trim removed 6 bases at V and 8 bases at J, leaving 13 bases unmatched. CDR3 bases: TGTGCCAGCAGCCTCGATGGACAGGTTCGGGATGAGCAGTTCTTC. This sequence encodes CASSLDGQVRDEQFF.

The gene calls are TRBV20-1 and TRBJ2-1, with D hard to call. There are 14 residues in the CDR3. The V end was cut by 5 bases, the J end by 0 bases, with 11 bases between. Per the germline V gene, CDR1 is DFQATT and CDR2 is SNEGSKA (reference sequence). The CDR3 region has the DNA TGCAGTGCTGAGACGACGAGCTCCTACAATGAGCAGTTCTTC. Translated, it gives CSAETTSSYNEQFF.

This clonotype was recorded a few times. The genes are TRBV11-2 and TRBJ2-1; TRBD2 matches 8 bases. Germline V gives CDR1 SGHAT, CDR2 FQNNGV. The CDR3 contains 17 residues. Unmatched junction bases numbered 13, after V lost 5 bases and J lost 4 bases. The CDR3 coding sequence is TGTGCCAGCAGCCAGCCAAGAGCGGGAGCGGCGTACAATGAGCAGTTCTTC. It specifies CASSQPRAGAAYNEQFF. The full variable domain, its missing parts supplied by reference TRBV11-2 and TRBJ2-1, is EAGVAQSPRYKIIEKRQSVAFWCNPISGHATLYWYQQILGQGPKLLIQFQNNGVVDDSQLPKDRFSAERLKGVDSTLKIQPAKLEDSAVYLCASSQPRAGAAYNEQFFGPGTRLTVL.

The V call is TRBV7-6, the J call TRBJ1-1; unclear D gene. CDR3 length equals 13 residues. Germline CDR1 SGHVS, CDR2 FNYEAQ. The V end lost 4 bases, the J end lost 2 bases, and 8 bases lay between the germline ends. This CDR3 reads CASSSGVNTEAFF. The CDR3 nucleotides read TGTGCCAGCAGCTCCGGGGTTAACACTGAAGCTTTCTTT.

The V and J genes are TRBV20-1 and TRBJ2-3; 12 bases align to TRBD1. CDR1 and CDR2 (germline): DFQATT, SNEGSKA (reference sequence). This CDR3 comprises 15 residues. Unmatched junction bases numbered 6, after V lost 4 bases and J lost 4 bases. CDR3 DNA sequence: TGCAGTGCTACCCGGGACAGGGGGCGGGCAGATACGCAGTATTTT. It codes for CSATRDRGRADTQYF.

This chain joins TRBV12-3 or TRBV12-4 and TRBJ1-1; TRBD1 is a possible D gene (6 bases). Trimming stripped 6 bases from V and 1 base from J, with 15 bases between. This CDR3 is built from 15 residues. In nucleotides, the CDR3 is TGTGCCAGCAGCCCGGGGGGGGCAGCGAACACTGAAGCTTTCTTT. Translation: CASSPGGAANTEAFF.

The chain is built from TRBV6-1 and TRBJ2-7; D unclear. Germline CDR1 and CDR2: MNHNS and SASEGT. The V gene lost 8 bases and the J gene lost 3 bases, with 8 bases spanning the gap. The CDR3 is 11 amino acids. The CDR3: CASPDNYEQYF. The CDR3 coding sequence is TGTGCCAGCCCCGATAACTACGAGCAGTACTTC.

This CDR3 reads CASSEEFQVDNEKLFF. The CDR3 DNA is TGTGCCAGCAGTGAAGAGTTCCAGGTGGATAATGAAAAACTGTTTTTT. The chain joins TRBV2 to TRBJ1-4; D not certain. Germline V lookup: CDR1 SNHLY, CDR2 FYNNEI. CDR3 size: 16 residues. Trimming pared 1 base from V and 4 bases from J, leaving 13 bases between.

The genes are TRBV7-9 and TRBJ2-2, with D perhaps TRBD1 or TRBD2 (5 bases each). This CDR3 is built from 18 residues. V was pared by 1 base and J by 1 base, with 16 bases between. Germline V lookup: CDR1 SEHNR, CDR2 FQNEAQ (reference sequence). CDR3 sequence reads: CASSLVNEPGRNTGELFF. CDR3 nucleotides: TGTGCCAGCAGCTTAGTTAACGAGCCGGGACGGAACACCGGGGAGCTGTTTTTT.